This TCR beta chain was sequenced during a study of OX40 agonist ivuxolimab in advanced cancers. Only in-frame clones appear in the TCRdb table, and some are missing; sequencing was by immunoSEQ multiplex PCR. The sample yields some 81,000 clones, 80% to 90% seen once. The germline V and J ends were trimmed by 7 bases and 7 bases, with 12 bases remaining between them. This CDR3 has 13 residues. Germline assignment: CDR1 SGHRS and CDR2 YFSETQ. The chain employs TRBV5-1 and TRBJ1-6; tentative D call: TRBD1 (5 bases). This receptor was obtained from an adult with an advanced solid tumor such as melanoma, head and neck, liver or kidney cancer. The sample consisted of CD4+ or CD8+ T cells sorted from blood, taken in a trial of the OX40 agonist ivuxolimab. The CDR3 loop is CASSPSGNSPLHF. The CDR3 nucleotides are TGCGCCAGCTCTCCCTCAGGGAATTCACCCCTCCACTTT.